The TCR beta chain under discussion was sequenced for a study of identical twins. In germline, CDR1 is SGHRS, CDR2 YFSETQ. Trimming shortened V by 4 bases and J by 5 bases, and 11 bases separated the two germline ends. This CDR3 comprises 13 residues. Each cDNA held unique molecular identifiers, and template switching gave it a universal primer site. MiXCR, run by TCRdb on the 5' RACE reads, gives a single entry per CDR3 protein. The sample gives a few hundred thousand distinct CDR3 sequences, roughly a quarter of which show up once; 2.5% to 3.5% is in the top ten. The same data also contributed to another study, on T cells expressing NK-cell markers. Turning to that study: For four donors, these clonotypes were likewise the leading ones in the CD3+CD56-NKG2C+ fraction.

The origin of this receptor is a woman aged 18-30 years in good health. The genes are TRBV5-1 and TRBJ2-3; D is undetermined. Sequencing was carried out using CD4+ T cells sorted from blood. The CDR3 reads CASSPSQRDTQYF. The CDR3 DNA sequence: TGCGCCAGCAGCCCCTCGCAGCGAGATACGCAGTATTTT.